The sequence of this T cell receptor beta chain was determined in a study of regulatory T cells in long-lasting Graves disease. Study at large: For a period under 3 months, newly diagnosed Graves' patients had taken antithyroid drugs.

As to time point: newly diagnosed GD, antithyroid drugs for less than 3 months. PBMC RNA served as the TCR library source. Investigators report Graves' disease was diagnosed under American Thyroid Association guidelines. Construction of TCR beta libraries relied on iRepertoire HTBI primers and on Arm-PCR targeting CDR3 regions. One entry per CDR3 protein, called by TCRdb with MiXCR from the multiplex PCR reads. This table has over 200,000 distinct CDR3 sequences, roughly 18% appearing once. The sample was also linked to a second study, of T cells in Graves' hyperthyroidism and ophthalmopathy. From that study: First-round RT-PCR with HTBI primers amplified the TCR CDR3 region.

The specimen was peripheral blood mononuclear cells (PBMCs), collected at new diagnosis, from a patient treated with antithyroid drugs. The clonotype was recovered from a woman younger than 45 with Graves disease.

The CDR3 reads CSARDPNKGPPWGTDTQYF. CDR3 in DNA: TGCAGTGCTAGAGATCCCAACAAGGGGCCCCCCTGGGGCACAGATACGCAGTATTTT. The rearrangement links TRBV20-1 to TRBJ2-3; possibly TRBD1 for D (5 bases). V gave up 0 bases and J gave up 1 base, with 23 bases separating them. Per germline, CDR1 DFQATT and CDR2 SNEGSKA (reference sequence). The CDR3 runs 19 residues.